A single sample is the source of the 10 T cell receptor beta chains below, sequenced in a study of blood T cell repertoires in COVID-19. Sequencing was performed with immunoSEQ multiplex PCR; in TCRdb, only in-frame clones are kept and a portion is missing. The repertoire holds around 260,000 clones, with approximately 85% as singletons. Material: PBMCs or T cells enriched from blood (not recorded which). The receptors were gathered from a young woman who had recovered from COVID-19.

CDR3 nucleotide sequence: TGTGCCAGCAAACCCTCGGGACAGGCCTCGTACGAGCAGTACTTC. The encoded protein is CASKPSGQASYEQYF. This chain connects TRBV2 to TRBJ2-7, with 8 bases that match TRBD1. The germline gives CDR1 SNHLY, CDR2 FYNNEI. The J segment lost 4 bases and the V segment lost 7 bases, leaving 12 bases of the junction unmatched. CDR3 length equals 15 residues.

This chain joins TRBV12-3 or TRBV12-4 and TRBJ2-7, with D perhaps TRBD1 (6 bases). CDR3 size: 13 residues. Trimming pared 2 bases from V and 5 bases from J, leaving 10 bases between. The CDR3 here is CASSLSQGNEQYF. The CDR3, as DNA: TGTGCCAGCAGTTTAAGCCAGGGGAACGAGCAGTACTTC.

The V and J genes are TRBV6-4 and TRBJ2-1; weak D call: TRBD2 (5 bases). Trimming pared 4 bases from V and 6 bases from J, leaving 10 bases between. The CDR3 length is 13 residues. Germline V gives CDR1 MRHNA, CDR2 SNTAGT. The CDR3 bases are TGTGCCAGCAGTGCCCTAGGAGGCAATGAGCAGTTCTTC. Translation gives CASSALGGNEQFF.

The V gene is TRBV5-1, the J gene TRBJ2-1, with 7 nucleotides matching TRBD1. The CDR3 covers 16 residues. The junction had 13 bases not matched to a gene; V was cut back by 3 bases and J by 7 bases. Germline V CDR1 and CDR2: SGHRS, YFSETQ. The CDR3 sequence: CASSWDRQGGWNEQFF. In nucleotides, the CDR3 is TGCGCCAGCAGCTGGGATAGACAGGGCGGGTGGAATGAGCAGTTCTTC.

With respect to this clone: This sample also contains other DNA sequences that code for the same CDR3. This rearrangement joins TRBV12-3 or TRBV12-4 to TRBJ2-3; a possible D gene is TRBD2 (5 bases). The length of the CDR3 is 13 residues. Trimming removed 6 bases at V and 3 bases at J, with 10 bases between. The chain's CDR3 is CASSLRGTDTQYF. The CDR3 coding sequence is TGTGCCAGCAGCCTTCGGGGAACAGATACGCAGTATTTT.

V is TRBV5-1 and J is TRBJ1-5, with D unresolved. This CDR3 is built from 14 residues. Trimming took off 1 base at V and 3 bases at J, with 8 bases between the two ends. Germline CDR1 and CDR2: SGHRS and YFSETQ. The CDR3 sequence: CASSLSGFNQPQHF. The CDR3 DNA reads TGCGCCAGCAGCTTGTCGGGATTCAATCAGCCCCAGCATTTT.

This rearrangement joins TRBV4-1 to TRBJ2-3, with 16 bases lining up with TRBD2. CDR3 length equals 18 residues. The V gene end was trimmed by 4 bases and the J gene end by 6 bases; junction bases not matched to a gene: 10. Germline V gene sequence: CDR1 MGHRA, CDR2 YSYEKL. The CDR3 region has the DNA TGCGCCAGCAGCCCGGGACTAGCGGGGGGGATCCGTAGTGATACGCAGTATTTT. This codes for CASSPGLAGGIRSDTQYF.

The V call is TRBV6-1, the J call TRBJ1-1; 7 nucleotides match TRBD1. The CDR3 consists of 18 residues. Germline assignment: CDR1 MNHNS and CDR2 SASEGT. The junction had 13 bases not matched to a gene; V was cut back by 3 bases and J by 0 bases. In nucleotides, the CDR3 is TGTGCCAGCAGTGACGTGGGTTGGGCAGGGGGGATGAACACTGAAGCTTTCTTT. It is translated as CASSDVGWAGGMNTEAFF.

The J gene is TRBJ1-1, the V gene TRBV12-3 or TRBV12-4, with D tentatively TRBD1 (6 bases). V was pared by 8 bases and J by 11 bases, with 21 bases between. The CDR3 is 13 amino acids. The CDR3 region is CASQLQGRFYAFF. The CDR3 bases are TGTGCCAGCCAACTGCAGGGGCGATTTTACGCTTTCTTT.

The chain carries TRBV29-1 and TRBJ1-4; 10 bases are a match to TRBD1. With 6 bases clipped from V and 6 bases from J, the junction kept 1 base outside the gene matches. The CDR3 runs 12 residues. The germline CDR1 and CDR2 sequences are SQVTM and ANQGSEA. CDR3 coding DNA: TGCAGCGTGGGACAGGGGTATGAAAAACTGTTTTTT. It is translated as CSVGQGYEKLFF.